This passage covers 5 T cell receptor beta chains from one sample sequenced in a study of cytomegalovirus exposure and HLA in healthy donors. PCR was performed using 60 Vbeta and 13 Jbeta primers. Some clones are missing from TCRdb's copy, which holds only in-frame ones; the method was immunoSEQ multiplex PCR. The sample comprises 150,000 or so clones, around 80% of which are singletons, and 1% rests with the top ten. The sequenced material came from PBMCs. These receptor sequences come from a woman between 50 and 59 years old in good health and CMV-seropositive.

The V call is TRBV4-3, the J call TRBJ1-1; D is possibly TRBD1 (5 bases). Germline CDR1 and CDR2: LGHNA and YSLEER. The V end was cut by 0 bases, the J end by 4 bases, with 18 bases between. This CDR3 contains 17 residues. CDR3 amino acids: CASSQDWSRDRSTEAFF. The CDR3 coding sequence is TGCGCCAGCAGCCAAGATTGGAGCAGGGATCGGAGCACTGAAGCTTTCTTT.

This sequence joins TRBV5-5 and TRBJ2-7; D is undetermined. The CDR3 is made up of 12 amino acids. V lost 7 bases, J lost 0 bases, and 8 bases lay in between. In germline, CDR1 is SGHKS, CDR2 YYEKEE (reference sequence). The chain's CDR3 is CASVRSSYEQYF. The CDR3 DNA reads TGTGCCAGCGTGCGGAGCTCCTACGAGCAGTACTTC.

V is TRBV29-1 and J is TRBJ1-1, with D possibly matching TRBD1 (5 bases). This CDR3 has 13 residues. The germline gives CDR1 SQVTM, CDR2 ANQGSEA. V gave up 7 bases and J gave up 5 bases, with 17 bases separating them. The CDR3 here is CSAGKGLGTEAFF. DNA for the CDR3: TGCAGCGCAGGGAAAGGGTTAGGAACTGAAGCTTTCTTT.

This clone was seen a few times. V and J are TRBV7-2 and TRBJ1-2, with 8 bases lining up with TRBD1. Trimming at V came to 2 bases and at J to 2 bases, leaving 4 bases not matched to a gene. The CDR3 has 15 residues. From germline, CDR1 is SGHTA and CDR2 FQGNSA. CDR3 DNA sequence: TGTGCCAGCAGCTTATTCCCAGGGGGCAACTATGGCTACACCTTC. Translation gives CASSLFPGGNYGYTF.

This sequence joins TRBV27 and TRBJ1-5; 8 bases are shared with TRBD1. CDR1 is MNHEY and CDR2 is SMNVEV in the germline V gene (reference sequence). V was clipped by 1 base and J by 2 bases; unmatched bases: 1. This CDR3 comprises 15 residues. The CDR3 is CASSLLQGGNQPQHF. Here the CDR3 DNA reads TGTGCCAGCAGTTTATTACAGGGGGGCAATCAGCCCCAGCATTTT.